The 10 T cell receptor beta chains below all came from one sample that was sequenced in a study of T cell changes during pregnancy in multiple sclerosis. Profiled with immunoSEQ multiplex PCR; TCRdb holds only in-frame clones, not every one. The table lists about 36,000 clones, approximately 89% of them singletons. Here the sequenced sample was CD8+ T cells from peripheral blood mononuclear cells, taken in the third trimester of pregnancy. The receptors shown here come from a female donor with multiple sclerosis, enrolled in a pregnancy study.

The chain uses TRBV7-6 and TRBJ2-1, with no clear D. Germline V CDR1 and CDR2: SGHVS, FNYEAQ. The length of the CDR3 is 12 residues. V was clipped by 3 bases and J by 7 bases, with 7 bases between them. For the CDR3, the DNA is TGTGCCAGCAGCTTGAACGGGAATGAGCAGTTCTTC. Protein: CASSLNGNEQFF.

Here the CDR3 DNA reads TGTGCCAGCAGTCCAATTGGGACAGGGGAAACAGATACGCAGTATTTT. As protein: CASSPIGTGETDTQYF. The rearrangement joins TRBV27 to TRBJ2-3, with TRBD1 matching over 10 bases. CDR1 and CDR2 (germline): MNHEY, SMNVEV (reference sequence). The length of the CDR3 is 16 residues. V lost 5 bases and J lost 3; bases outside the gene matches: 8.

The genes are TRBV7-9 and TRBJ1-1, with unresolved D. Germline V gene lookup returns CDR1 SEHNR and CDR2 FQNEAQ (reference sequence). V was shortened by 1 base and J by 7 bases, with 10 bases between the two germline ends. CDR3 size: 13 residues. The CDR3 DNA sequence: TGTGCCAGCAGCTTAGAGTCGCGGGGTGAAGCTTTCTTT. Its protein is CASSLESRGEAFF.

This chain uses TRBV19 with TRBJ1-1; possible D gene TRBD1, 5 bases. Germline V CDR1 and CDR2: LNHDA, SQIVND (reference sequence). This CDR3 comprises 14 residues. The V end lost 3 bases, the J end lost 9 bases, and 17 bases lay between the germline ends. The CDR3 nucleotides are TGTGCCAGTAGTATTTCTGGGCAGGGCTCCCAAGCTTTCTTT. Translating it yields CASSISGQGSQAFF.

This clone was seen once. The genes are TRBV11-3 and TRBJ1-1; D not resolved. CDR1 and CDR2 from the germline V gene are SGHNT and YENEEA. The CDR3 sequence is 14 residues long. The germline V and J ends were trimmed by 5 bases and 3 bases, with 13 bases remaining between them. The CDR3 region is CASSPRRGDTEAFF. DNA of the CDR3: TGTGCCAGCAGCCCCCGCCGCGGGGACACTGAAGCTTTCTTT. Supplemented by reference TRBV11-3 and TRBJ1-1, the full variable domain reads EAGVVQSPRYKIIEKKQPVAFWCNPISGHNTLYWYLQNLGQGPELLIRYENEEAVDDSQLPKDRFSAERLKGVDSTLKIQPAELGDSAVYLCASSPRRGDTEAFFGQGTRLTVV.

The CDR3 sequence: CASSALRPGTDNEKLFF. The CDR3 DNA sequence: TGTGCCAGCAGTGCCCTAAGACCCGGGACAGATAATGAAAAACTGTTTTTT. The chain is built from TRBV6-1 and TRBJ1-4, with 7 bases that match TRBD1. Germline V gives CDR1 MNHNS, CDR2 SASEGT. This CDR3 has 17 residues. J gave up 4 bases and V 4 bases, and 12 bases lay outside the gene matches.

The chain combines TRBV5-1 with TRBJ2-2, with a weak D call TRBD2 (6 bases). The CDR3 is 17 residues long. V shed 3 bases and J shed 1 base, with 16 bases lying between them. The germline gives CDR1 SGHRS, CDR2 YFSETQ. The CDR3 DNA reads as TGCGCCAGCAGCTCCAGAACGGGAGCCAAGAACACCGGGGAGCTGTTTTTT. This encodes CASSSRTGAKNTGELFF.

The chain links TRBV7-2 to TRBJ1-5; 10 nucleotides match TRBD1. Losses at the gene ends were 1 base for V and 5 bases for J; bases not matched to a gene: 11. Germline assignment: CDR1 SGHTA and CDR2 FQGNSA. The CDR3 has 18 residues. In DNA form, the CDR3 reads TGTGCCAGCAGCTTAGGGACAGGGGGGCCTCTGTGGGATCAGCCCCAGCATTTT. It is translated as CASSLGTGGPLWDQPQHF.

In its sample, this clone was seen once. This chain uses TRBV30 with TRBJ1-1; D possibly corresponds to TRBD1 (5 bases). The CDR3 totals 15 residues. Trimming took off 0 bases at V and 2 bases at J, with 13 bases between the two ends. CDR1 and CDR2 (germline): GTSNPN, SVGIG (reference sequence). DNA for the CDR3: TGTGCCTGGAGTGTGCAGGGCCAAGTAAACACTGAAGCTTTCTTT. Translated, it gives CAWSVQGQVNTEAFF.

This clone was counted a single time. The J gene is TRBJ2-7, the V gene TRBV5-1, with 9 bases identical to TRBD2. The CDR3 sequence is 15 residues long. The V gene's germline CDR1 is SGHRS and CDR2 YFSETQ. After removal of 5 bases from V and 2 bases from J, the junction contained 8 bases not matched to a gene. CDR3 in amino acids: CASRELSGSAYEQYF. CDR3 DNA: TGCGCCAGCAGGGAACTTAGCGGGAGTGCCTACGAGCAGTACTTC.